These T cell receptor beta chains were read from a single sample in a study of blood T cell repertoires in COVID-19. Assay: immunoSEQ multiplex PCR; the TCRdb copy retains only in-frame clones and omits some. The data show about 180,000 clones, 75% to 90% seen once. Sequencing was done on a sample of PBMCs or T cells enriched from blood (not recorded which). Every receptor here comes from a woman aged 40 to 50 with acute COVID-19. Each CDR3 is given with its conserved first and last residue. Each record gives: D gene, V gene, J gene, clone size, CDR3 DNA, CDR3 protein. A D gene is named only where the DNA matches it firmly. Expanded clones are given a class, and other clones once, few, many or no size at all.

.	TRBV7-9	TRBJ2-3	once	TGTGCCAGCAGCGCCCTGGGGGGGGCCACAGATACGCAGTATTTT	CASSALGGATDTQYF
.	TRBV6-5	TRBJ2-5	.	TGTGCCAGCAGTTACTCTGGGGGCCCCCAAGAGACCCAGTACTTC	CASSYSGGPQETQYF
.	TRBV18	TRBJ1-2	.	TGTGCCAGCTCACCCACAGAGGGAGAAGGCTACACCTTC	CASSPTEGEGYTF
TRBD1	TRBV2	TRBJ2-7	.	TGTGCCAGCAGCCCAAGGGGGACAGGGGGCACCTACGAGCAGTACTTC	CASSPRGTGGTYEQYF
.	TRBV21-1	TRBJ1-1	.	TGTGCCAGCAGCGACCGCGGGCAAAGATCAGGGGGCAATGAAGCTTTCTTT	CASSDRGQRSGGNEAFF
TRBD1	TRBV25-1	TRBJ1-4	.	TGTGCCAGCAGTGCACAGGGGTTTGAAAAACTGTTTTTT	CASSAQGFEKLFF
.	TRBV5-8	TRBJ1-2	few	TGTGCCAGCAGCGTCGGCAGGGGCTATGGCTACACCTTC	CASSVGRGYGYTF
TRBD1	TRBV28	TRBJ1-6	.	TGTGCCAGCAGTTCCCCCGGACAGGGTAATTCACCCCTCCACTTT	CASSSPGQGNSPLHF
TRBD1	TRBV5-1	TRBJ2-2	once	TGCGCCAGCAGCCGAGAGGGACAGGGGGCCACCGGGGAGCTGTTTTTT	CASSREGQGATGELFF
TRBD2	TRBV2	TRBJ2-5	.	TGTGCCAGCAGTACTAGCGGGAGAGAGACCCAGTACTTC	CASSTSGRETQYF
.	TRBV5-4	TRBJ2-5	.	TGTGCCAGCAGCAAGGACAGCCAAGAGACCCAGTACTTC	CASSKDSQETQYF
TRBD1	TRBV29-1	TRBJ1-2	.	TGCAGTGTGGGACAGACCTCCTCTAACTATGGCTACACCTTC	CSVGQTSSNYGYTF
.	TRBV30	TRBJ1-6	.	TGTGCCTGGAGTGTAAACAGGATCAGCTCCTATAATTCACCCCTCCACTTT	CAWSVNRISSYNSPLHF
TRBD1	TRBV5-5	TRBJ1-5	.	TGTGCCAGCAGGAGGACAGGGAATAGCAATCAGCCCCAGCATTTT	CASRRTGNSNQPQHF
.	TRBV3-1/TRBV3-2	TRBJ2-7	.	TGTGCCAGCAGCCAGACTGGCGGGGAGTACGAGCAGTACTTC	CASSQTGGEYEQYF
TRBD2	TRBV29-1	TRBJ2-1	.	TGCAGCGTAGGGGCGGGGGGCGTGTACAATGAGCAGTTCTTC	CSVGAGGVYNEQFF
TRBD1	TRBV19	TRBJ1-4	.	TGTGCCAGTAGTATCACACAGGGGGGTAATGAAAAACTGTTTTTT	CASSITQGGNEKLFF
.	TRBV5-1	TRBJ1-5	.	TGCGCCAGCAGCTTGGTTGGTGGACTCAATCAGCCCCAGCATTTT	CASSLVGGLNQPQHF
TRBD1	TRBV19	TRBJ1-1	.	TGTGCCAGTAGTAGACAGGGGTGGAACACTGAAGCTTTCTTT	CASSRQGWNTEAFF
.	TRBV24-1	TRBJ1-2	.	TGTGCCACCGAGACTCGACAGACCTATGGCTACACCTTC	CATETRQTYGYTF
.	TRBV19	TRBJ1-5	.	TGTGCCAGTAGTATCCAAAAGGGGTCCAATCAGCCCCAGCATTTT	CASSIQKGSNQPQHF
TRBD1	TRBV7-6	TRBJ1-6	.	TGTGCCAGCAGCTTAGAGACAGGGACCTATAATTCACCCCTCCACTTT	CASSLETGTYNSPLHF
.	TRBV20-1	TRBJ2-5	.	TGCAGTGCTAGTAAAGGGAACAGGAGACAAGAGACCCAGTACTTC	CSASKGNRRQETQYF
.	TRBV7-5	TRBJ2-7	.	TGTGTCAGAAGCTCGGGACAGGCGCCCTGCTACGAGCAGTACTTC	CVRSSGQAPCYEQYF
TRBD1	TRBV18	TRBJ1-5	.	TGTGCCAGCTCACCCACAGGGGGCGGGCGAAGCAATCAGCCCCAGCATTTT	CASSPTGGGRSNQPQHF
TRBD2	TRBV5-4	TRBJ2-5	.	TGTGCCAGCAGCACTAGCGGGCAAGAGACCCAGTACTTC	CASSTSGQETQYF
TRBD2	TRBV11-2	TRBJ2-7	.	TGTGCCAGCAGTCAATATGATATCTATACTAGCGGTATCTACGAGCAGTACTTC	CASSQYDIYTSGIYEQYF
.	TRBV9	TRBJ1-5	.	TGTGCCAGCACCCCCGGCGACAGAGATTATCAGCCCCAGCATTTT	CASTPGDRDYQPQHF
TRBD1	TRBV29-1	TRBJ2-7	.	TGCAGCGTTGGTGGACAGGGGGCCTACGAGCAGTACTTC	CSVGGQGAYEQYF
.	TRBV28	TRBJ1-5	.	TGTGCCAGCAGGGAGGGCCGGGGCGCGAGCAATCAGCCCCAGCATTTT	CASREGRGASNQPQHF
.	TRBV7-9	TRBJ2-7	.	TGTGCCAGCAGCTTAGTCCGGACGGGAGGGGGCGATTCATCCTACGAGCAGTACTTC	CASSLVRTGGGDSSYEQYF
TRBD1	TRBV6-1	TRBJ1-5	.	TGTGCCAGCAGTGAACACTGGACAGGGGGAAATCAGCCCCAGCATTTT	CASSEHWTGGNQPQHF
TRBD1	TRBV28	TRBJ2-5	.	TGTGCCAGCAGTCTTGGGACAGGGTTTTGGGAGACCCAGTACTTC	CASSLGTGFWETQYF
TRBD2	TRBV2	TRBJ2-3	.	TGTGCCGGGGGACTAGCGGGGGGCACAGATACGCAGTATTTT	CAGGLAGGTDTQYF
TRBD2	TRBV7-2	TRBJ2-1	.	TGTGCCAGCGCCCAGAATCCGGGAGGGGTGGGTGAGCAGTTCTTC	CASAQNPGGVGEQFF
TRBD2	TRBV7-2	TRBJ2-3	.	TGTGCCAGCAGCGCAATCGGGGCTAGCGGGAGCACAGATACGCAGTATTTT	CASSAIGASGSTDTQYF
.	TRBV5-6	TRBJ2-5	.	TGTGCCAGCAGCTATTTCAACGAGGAAGAGACCCAGTACTTC	CASSYFNEEETQYF
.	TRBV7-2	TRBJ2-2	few	TGTGCCAGCACTAGAAACCCCTCTCTGGGGGAGCTGTTTTTT	CASTRNPSLGELFF
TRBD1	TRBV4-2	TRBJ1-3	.	TGTGCCAGCAGCCAAGAATCAGGGGGAGGAGGAAACACCATATATTTT	CASSQESGGGGNTIYF
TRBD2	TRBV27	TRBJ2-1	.	TGTGCCAGCAGTTTATCCCCGGGCGGGGGGCCCAATGAGCAGTTCTTC	CASSLSPGGGPNEQFF
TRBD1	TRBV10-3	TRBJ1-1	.	TGTGCCATCAGGGCGAAACAGGGGGTACGGACTGAAGCTTTCTTT	CAIRAKQGVRTEAFF
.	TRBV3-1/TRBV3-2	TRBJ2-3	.	TGTGCCAGCTCCCTGGGGGGGCGAGGAGATACGCAGTATTTT	CASSLGGRGDTQYF
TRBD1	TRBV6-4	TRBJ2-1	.	TGTGCCAGCAGTGCGCGGACAGGGAGTTTCGCCCTGGCTATCGATGAGCAGTTCTTC	CASSARTGSFALAIDEQFF
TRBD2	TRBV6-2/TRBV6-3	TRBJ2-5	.	TGTGCCAGCAGTCCGACTAGCGGGGGGAGGCGAGAGACCCAGTACTTC	CASSPTSGGRRETQYF
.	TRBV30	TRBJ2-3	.	TGTGCCTGGAGTGTACCGAGCGGAAGCACAGATACGCAGTATTTT	CAWSVPSGSTDTQYF
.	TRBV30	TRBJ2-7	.	TGTGCCTGGAGTGAACGACACGACAAATACGAGCAGTACTTC	CAWSERHDKYEQYF
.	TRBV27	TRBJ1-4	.	TGTGCCAGCAGTCAAGGCGGATGGGCTAATGAAAAACTGTTTTTT	CASSQGGWANEKLFF
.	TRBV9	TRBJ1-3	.	TGTGCCAGCAGCGTTGGTAGGCAGCAACTATCTGGAAACACCATATATTTT	CASSVGRQQLSGNTIYF
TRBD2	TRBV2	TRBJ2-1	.	TGTGCCAGCAGGCACTGGCTAGCGGGAAACAATGAGCAGTTCTTC	CASRHWLAGNNEQFF
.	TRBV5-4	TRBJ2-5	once	TGTGCCAGCAGCCCCGTGGGCGCGTTAGAGACCCAGTACTTC	CASSPVGALETQYF
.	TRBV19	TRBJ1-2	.	TGTGCCAGCGCAAACAGGGACGGCTACACCTTC	CASANRDGYTF
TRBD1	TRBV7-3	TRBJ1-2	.	TGTGCCAGCAGTCCAGGGACAGGGCATGGCTACACCTTC	CASSPGTGHGYTF
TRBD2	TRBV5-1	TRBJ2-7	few	TGCGCCAGCAGCTTGGGATGGACTAGCGCATACGAGCAGTACTTC	CASSLGWTSAYEQYF
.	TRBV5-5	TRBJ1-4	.	TGTGCCAGCACCCTATTGGGGGGAAATGAAAAACTGTTTTTT	CASTLLGGNEKLFF
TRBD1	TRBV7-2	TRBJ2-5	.	TGTGCCAGCAGCAGACAGACAGGGCAAGAGACCCAGTACTTC	CASSRQTGQETQYF
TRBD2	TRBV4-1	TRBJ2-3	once	TGCGCCAGCAGCCAAGACGGACTAGCGGGATCAGATACGCAGTATTTT	CASSQDGLAGSDTQYF